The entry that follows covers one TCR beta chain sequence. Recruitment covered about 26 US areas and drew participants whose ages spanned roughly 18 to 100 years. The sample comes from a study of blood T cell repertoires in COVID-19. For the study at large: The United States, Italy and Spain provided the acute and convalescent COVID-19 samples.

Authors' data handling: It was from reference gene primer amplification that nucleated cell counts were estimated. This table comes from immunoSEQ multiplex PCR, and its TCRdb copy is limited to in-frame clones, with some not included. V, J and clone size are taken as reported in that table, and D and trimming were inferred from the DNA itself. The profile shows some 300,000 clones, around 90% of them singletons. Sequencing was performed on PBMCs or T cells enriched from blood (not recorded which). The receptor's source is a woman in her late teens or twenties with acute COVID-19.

The CDR3 DNA reads as TGTGCCAGCAGCTTACAGGCTAATGAAAAACTGTTTTTT. As protein: CASSLQANEKLFF. The rearrangement joins TRBV7-8 to TRBJ1-4; no clear D gene. Germline values: CDR1 SGHVS, CDR2 FQNEAQ. V lost 2 bases, J lost 3 bases, and 4 bases lay in between. This CDR3 is 13 amino acids long.